This T cell receptor (beta chain) originates from a study of siplizumab effects on memory and regulatory T cells. About this clone: The antigen remains undetermined.

CDR3 length: 12 amino acids. CDR1 is SEHNR and CDR2 is FQNEAQ in the germline V gene (reference sequence). Trimming took off 3 bases at V and 6 bases at J, with 9 bases between the two ends. TCRdb keeps only in-frame clones here, not all; method: immunoSEQ multiplex PCR. The sample lists about 100,000 clones, roughly 94% occurring once. Study observations and caveats: Sequences below about 10^-5 frequency were poorly captured, and few alloreactive clones mapped to unstimulated subsets. With siplizumab, Treg-derived clones averaged about 71% of mappable alloreactive CD4+ clones, versus approximately 27% in controls.

The clonotype comes from a human donor in good health. This chain uses TRBV7-9 with TRBJ2-7; D perhaps matches TRBD1 (6 bases). Sequenced material: non-Treg CD4+ T cells sorted from blood. CDR3: CASSFGGAEQYF. DNA of the CDR3: TGTGCCAGCAGCTTTGGGGGCGCCGAGCAGTACTTC.